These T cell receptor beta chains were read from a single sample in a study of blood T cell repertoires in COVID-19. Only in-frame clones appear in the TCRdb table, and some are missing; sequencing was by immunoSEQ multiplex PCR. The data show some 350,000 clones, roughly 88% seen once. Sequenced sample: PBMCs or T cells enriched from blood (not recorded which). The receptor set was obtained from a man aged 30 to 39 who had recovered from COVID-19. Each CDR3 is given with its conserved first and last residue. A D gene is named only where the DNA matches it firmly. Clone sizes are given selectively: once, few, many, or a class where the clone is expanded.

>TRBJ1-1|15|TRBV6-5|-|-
CASSYSRGEGTEAFF
TGTGCCAGCAGTTACTCGAGGGGGGAGGGCACTGAAGCTTTCTTT
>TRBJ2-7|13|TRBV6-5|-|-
CASSYSRFNEQYF
TGTGCCAGCAGTTACTCGCGGTTCAACGAGCAGTACTTC
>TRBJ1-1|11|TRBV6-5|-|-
CAGPRRVEAFF
TGTGCCGGGCCTCGGCGGGTTGAAGCTTTCTTT
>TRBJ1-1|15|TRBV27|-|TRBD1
CASSRPGQGIPEAFF
TGTGCCAGCAGTCGACCGGGACAGGGGATACCTGAAGCTTTCTTT
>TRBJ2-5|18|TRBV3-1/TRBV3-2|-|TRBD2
CASSQAGNSGGARETQYF
TGTGCCAGCAGCCAGGCCGGAAATAGCGGGGGGGCGCGGGAGACCCAGTACTTC
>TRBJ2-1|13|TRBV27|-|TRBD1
CASRDRPYNEQFF
TGTGCCAGCCGGGACAGACCCTACAATGAGCAGTTCTTC
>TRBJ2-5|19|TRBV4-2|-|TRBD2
CASSQDVSTGSGGLKTQYF
TGTGCCAGCAGCCAAGACGTATCAACCGGGAGCGGGGGCTTAAAGACCCAGTACTTC
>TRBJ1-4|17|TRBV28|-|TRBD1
CASSSPGTAGYNEKLFF
TGTGCCAGCAGTTCACCCGGGACAGCTGGTTATAATGAAAAACTGTTTTTT
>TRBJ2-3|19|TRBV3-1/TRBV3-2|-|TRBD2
CASSQDFGLAGGPPDTQYF
TGTGCCAGCAGCCAAGATTTTGGACTAGCGGGGGGCCCCCCAGATACGCAGTATTTT
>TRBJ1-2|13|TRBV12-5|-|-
CASAPTGSYGYTF
TGTGCTAGTGCCCCCACAGGGTCCTATGGCTACACCTTC
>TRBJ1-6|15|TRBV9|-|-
CASSVQGIRNSPLHF
TGTGCCAGCAGCGTCCAGGGTATACGGAATTCACCCCTCCACTTT
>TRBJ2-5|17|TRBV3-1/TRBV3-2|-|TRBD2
CAVDSLIQRGVQETQYF
TGTGCGGTCGACTCGTTAATTCAGCGGGGCGTACAAGAGACCCAGTACTTC
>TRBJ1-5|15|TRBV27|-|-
CATAEGGDSNQPQHF
TGTGCCACCGCCGAGGGCGGAGATAGCAATCAGCCCCAGCATTTT
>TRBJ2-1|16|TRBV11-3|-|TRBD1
CASSLQGQGFYNEQFF
TGTGCCAGCAGCTTACAGGGACAGGGGTTCTACAATGAGCAGTTCTTC
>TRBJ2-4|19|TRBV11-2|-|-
CASSYSGSSIHLAKNIQYF
TGTGCCAGCAGCTATTCAGGGTCCTCCATACATCTAGCCAAAAACATTCAGTACTTC
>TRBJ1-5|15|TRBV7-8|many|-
CASCSSGNARKPQHF
TGTGCCAGCTGTTCCTCCGGGAACGCCCGAAAGCCCCAGCATTTT
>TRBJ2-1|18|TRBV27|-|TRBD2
CASSLSELAGPSYNEQFF
TGTGCCAGCAGTTTAAGTGAGCTAGCGGGGCCCTCCTACAATGAGCAGTTCTTC
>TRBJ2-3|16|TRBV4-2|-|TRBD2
CASTQSLAGGPDTQYF
TGTGCCAGCACCCAAAGTTTAGCGGGGGGGCCAGATACGCAGTATTTT
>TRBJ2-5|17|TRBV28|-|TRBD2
CASSPSGLAGVQETQYF
TGTGCCAGCAGTCCCTCCGGACTAGCGGGGGTCCAAGAGACCCAGTACTTC
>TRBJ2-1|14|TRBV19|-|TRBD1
CASSTVNRGYEQFF
TGTGCCAGTAGTACGGTAAACAGGGGCTATGAGCAGTTCTTC
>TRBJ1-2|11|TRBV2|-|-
CASSEVPQNSF
TGTGCCAGCAGTGAAGTCCCCCAAAACTCCTTC
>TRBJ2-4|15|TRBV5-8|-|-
CASSVDSFAKNIQYF
TGTGCCAGCAGCGTTGACAGCTTTGCCAAAAACATTCAGTACTTC
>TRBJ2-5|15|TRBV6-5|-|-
CASSYKVSPGETQYF
TGTGCCAGCAGTTACAAGGTGTCTCCGGGAGAGACCCAGTACTTC
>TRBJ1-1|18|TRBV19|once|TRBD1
CASSQLTGVGFKNTEAFF
TGTGCCAGTAGTCAATTGACAGGGGTTGGGTTTAAGAACACTGAAGCTTTCTTT
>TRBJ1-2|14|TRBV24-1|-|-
CATSDLTGTYGYTF
TGTGCCACCAGTGATTTGACGGGAACCTATGGCTACACCTTC
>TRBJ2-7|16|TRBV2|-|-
CASREGGQNLNYEQYF
TGTGCCAGCAGGGAGGGGGGACAGAACTTAAACTACGAGCAGTACTTC
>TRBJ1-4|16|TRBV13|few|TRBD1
CASSPGTGRTNEKLFF
TGTGCCAGCAGCCCCGGGACAGGTCGAACTAATGAAAAACTGTTTTTT
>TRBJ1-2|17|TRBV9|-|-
CASSVSRDTEADYGYTF
TGTGCCAGCAGCGTCTCGAGGGATACCGAAGCGGACTATGGCTACACCTTC
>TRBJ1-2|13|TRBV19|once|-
CASSIRQNYGYTF
TGTGCCAGTAGTATCAGGCAGAACTATGGCTACACCTTC
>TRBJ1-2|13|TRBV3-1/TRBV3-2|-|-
CASSQGGLYGYTF
TGTGCCAGCAGCCAAGGGGGGCTCTATGGCTACACCTTC
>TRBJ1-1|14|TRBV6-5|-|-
CATHREVLLAEAFF
TGTGCCACCCATCGTGAGGTCCTTCTTGCTGAAGCTTTCTTT
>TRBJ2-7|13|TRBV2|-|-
CASSVLRDYEQYF
TGTGCCAGCAGTGTACTCAGGGACTACGAGCAGTACTTC
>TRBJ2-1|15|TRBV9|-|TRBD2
CASSSRLATYNEQFF
TGTGCCAGCAGCTCCCGACTAGCTACCTACAATGAGCAGTTCTTC
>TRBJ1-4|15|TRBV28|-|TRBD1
CASSLFRGKNEKLFF
TGTGCCAGCAGTTTATTCAGGGGGAAGAATGAAAAACTGTTTTTT
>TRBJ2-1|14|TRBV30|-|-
CAWSVRGAYNEQFF
TGTGCCTGGAGTGTACGGGGGGCCTATAATGAGCAGTTCTTC
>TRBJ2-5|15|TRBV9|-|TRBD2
CASSAPGLAGAHQYF
TGTGCCAGCAGCGCACCGGGACTAGCGGGGGCTCACCAGTACTTC
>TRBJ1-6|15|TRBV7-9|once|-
CASSLALGQSSPLHF
TGTGCCAGCAGCTTAGCGCTGGGACAAAGTTCACCCCTCCACTTT
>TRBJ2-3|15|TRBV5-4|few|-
CASSETGGDTDTQYF
TGTGCCAGCAGCGAAACAGGGGGGGACACAGATACGCAGTATTTT
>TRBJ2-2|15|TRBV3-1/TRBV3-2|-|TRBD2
CASSPGTISGGELFF
TGTGCCAGCAGTCCCGGGACTATCAGCGGCGGGGAGCTGTTTTTT
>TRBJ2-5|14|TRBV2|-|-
CASTLVGGLGTQYF
TGTGCCAGCACCCTCGTGGGGGGATTAGGGACCCAGTACTTC
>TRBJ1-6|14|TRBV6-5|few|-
CASGGREEGSPLHF
TGTGCCAGCGGGGGGAGGGAGGAGGGGTCACCCCTCCACTTT
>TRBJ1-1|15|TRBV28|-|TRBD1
CASRIQGAEGTEAFF
TGTGCCAGCAGAATACAGGGGGCGGAGGGGACTGAAGCTTTCTTT
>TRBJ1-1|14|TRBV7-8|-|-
CASSHREGRTEAFF
TGTGCCAGCAGTCATCGGGAGGGTAGGACTGAAGCTTTCTTT
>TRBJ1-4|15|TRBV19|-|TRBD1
CASSIGQGRNEKLFF
TGTGCCAGTAGTATAGGACAGGGTCGGAATGAAAAACTGTTTTTT
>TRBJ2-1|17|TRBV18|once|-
CASSPSLGLDSYNEQFF
TGTGCCAGCTCACCAAGTCTGGGACTTGACTCCTACAATGAGCAGTTCTTC
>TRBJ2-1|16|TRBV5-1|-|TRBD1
CASSRGTGLIGNEQFF
TGCGCCAGCAGCCGGGGGACAGGACTCATAGGGAATGAGCAGTTCTTC
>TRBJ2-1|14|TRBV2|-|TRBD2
CASLRLAVGGEQFF
TGTGCCAGCTTGCGGCTAGCGGTGGGGGGTGAGCAGTTCTTC
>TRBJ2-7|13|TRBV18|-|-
CASSPDSSYEQYF
TGTGCCAGCTCACCAGACAGTTCCTACGAGCAGTACTTC
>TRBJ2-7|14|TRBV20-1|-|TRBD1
CSASEGAISYEQYF
TGCAGTGCTAGTGAGGGGGCTATCTCCTACGAGCAGTACTTC
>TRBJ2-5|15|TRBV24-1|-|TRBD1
CATSDFTGDGETQYF
TGTGCCACCAGTGATTTTACAGGGGATGGGGAGACCCAGTACTTC
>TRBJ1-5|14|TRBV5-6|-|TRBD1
CASSLQGADQPQHF
TGTGCCAGCAGCCTACAGGGGGCGGATCAGCCCCAGCATTTT
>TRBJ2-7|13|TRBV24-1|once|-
CATSDLHMDEQYF
TGTGCCACCAGTGATTTGCACATGGACGAGCAGTACTTC